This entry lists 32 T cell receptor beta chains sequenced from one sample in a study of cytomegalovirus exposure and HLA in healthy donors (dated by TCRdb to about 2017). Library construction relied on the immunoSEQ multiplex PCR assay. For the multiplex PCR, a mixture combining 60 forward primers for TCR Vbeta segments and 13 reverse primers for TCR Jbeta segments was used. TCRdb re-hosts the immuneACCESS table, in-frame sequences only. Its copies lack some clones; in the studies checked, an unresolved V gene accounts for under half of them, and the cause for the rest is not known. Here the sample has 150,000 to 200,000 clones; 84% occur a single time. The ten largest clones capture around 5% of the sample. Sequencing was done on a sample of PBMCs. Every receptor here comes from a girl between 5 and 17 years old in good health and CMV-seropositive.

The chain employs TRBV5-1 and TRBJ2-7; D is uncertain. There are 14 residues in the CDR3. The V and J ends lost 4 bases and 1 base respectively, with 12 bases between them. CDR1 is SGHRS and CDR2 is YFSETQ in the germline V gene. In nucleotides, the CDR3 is TGCGCCAGCAGCAAGATTCAGGATTCCTACGAGCAGTACTTC. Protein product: CASSKIQDSYEQYF.

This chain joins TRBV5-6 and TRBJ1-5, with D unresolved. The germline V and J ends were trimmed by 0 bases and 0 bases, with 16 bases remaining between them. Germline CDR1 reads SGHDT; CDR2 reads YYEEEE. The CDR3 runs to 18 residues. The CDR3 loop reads CASSLGRRGGYSNQPQHF. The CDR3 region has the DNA TGTGCCAGCAGCTTGGGGCGACGGGGTGGTTATAGCAATCAGCCCCAGCATTTT.

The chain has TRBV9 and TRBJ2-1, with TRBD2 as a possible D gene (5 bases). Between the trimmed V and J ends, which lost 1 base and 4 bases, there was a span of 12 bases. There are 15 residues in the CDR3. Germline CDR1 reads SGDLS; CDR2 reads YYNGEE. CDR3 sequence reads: CASSVKDRGYNEQFF. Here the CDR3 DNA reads TGTGCCAGCAGCGTAAAGGACCGGGGTTACAATGAGCAGTTCTTC.

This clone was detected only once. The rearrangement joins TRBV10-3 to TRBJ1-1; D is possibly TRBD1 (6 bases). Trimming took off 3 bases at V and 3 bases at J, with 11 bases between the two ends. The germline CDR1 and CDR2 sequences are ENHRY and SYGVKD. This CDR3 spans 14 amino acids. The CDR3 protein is CAISDKGGDTEAFF. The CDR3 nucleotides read TGTGCCATCAGTGACAAAGGGGGGGACACTGAAGCTTTCTTT.

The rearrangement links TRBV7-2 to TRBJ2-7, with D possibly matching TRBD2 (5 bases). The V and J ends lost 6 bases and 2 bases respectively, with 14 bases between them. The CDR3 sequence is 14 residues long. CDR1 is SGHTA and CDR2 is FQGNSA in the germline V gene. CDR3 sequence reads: CASRELGVAYEQYF. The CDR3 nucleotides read TGTGCCAGCAGAGAGCTCGGGGTTGCCTACGAGCAGTACTTC.

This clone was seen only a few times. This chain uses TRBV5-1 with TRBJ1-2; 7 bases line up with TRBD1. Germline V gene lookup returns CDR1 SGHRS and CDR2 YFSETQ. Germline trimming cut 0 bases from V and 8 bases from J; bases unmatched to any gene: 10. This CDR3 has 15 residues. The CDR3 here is CASSLGDRSPSGYTF. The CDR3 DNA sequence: TGCGCCAGCAGCTTGGGGGACAGATCACCCTCGGGCTACACCTTC.

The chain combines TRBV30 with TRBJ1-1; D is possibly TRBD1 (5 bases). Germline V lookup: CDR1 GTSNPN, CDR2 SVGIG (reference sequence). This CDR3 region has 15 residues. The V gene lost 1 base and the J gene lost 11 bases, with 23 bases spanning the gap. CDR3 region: CAWSANQGFRVPAFF. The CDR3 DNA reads TGTGCCTGGAGTGCCAACCAGGGATTCAGAGTACCGGCTTTCTTT.

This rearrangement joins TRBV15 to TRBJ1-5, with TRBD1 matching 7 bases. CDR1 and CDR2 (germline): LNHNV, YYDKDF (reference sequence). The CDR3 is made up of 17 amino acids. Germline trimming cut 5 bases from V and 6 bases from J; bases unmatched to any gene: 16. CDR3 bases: TGTGCCACCAGCGGGGGACCCGCCCCGACAGGGAGTCAGCCCCAGCATTTT. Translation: CATSGGPAPTGSQPQHF.

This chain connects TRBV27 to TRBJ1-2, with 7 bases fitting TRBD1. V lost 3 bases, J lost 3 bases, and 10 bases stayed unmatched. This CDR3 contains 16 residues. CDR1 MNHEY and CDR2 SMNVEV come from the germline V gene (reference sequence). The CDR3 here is CASSFLPPGTDYGYTF. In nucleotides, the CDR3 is TGTGCCAGCAGTTTCCTTCCCCCTGGGACAGACTATGGCTACACCTTC.

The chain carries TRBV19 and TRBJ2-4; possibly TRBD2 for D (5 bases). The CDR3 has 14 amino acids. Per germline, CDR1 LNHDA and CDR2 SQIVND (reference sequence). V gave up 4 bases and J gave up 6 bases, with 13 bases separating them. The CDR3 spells CASSRADGGNIQYF. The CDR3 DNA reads TGTGCCAGTAGTAGAGCGGACGGAGGAAACATTCAGTACTTC. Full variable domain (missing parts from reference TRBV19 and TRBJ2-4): DGGITQSPKYLFRKEGQNVTLSCEQNLNHDAMYWYRQDPGQGLRLIYYSQIVNDFQKGDIAEGYSVSREKKESFPLTVTSAQKNPTAFYLCASSRADGGNIQYFGAGTRLSVL.

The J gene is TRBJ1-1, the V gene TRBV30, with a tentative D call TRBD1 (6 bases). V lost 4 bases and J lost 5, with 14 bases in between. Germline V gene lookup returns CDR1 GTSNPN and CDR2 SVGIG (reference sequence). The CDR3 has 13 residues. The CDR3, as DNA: TGTGCCTGGACGACCGGGAGGGGGACTGAAGCTTTCTTT. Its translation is CAWTTGRGTEAFF. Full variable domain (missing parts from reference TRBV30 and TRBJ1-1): SQTIHQWPATLVQPVGSPLSLECTVEGTSNPNLYWYRQAAGRGLQLLFYSVGIGQISSEVPQNLSASRPQDRQFILSSKKLLLSDSGFYLCAWTTGRGTEAFFGQGTRLTVV.

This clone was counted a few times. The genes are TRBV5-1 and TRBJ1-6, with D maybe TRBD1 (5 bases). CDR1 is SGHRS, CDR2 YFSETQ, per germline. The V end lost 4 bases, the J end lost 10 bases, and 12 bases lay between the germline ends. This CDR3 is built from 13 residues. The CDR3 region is CASSLEQDSPLHF. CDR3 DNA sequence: TGCGCCAGCAGCCTTGAACAGGACTCACCCCTCCACTTT. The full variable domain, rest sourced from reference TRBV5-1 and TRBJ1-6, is KAGVTQTPRYLIKTRGQQVTLSCSPISGHRSVSWYQQTPGQGLQFLFEYFSETQRNKGNFPGRFSGRQFSNSRSEMNVSTLELGDSALYLCASSLEQDSPLHFGNGTRLTVT.

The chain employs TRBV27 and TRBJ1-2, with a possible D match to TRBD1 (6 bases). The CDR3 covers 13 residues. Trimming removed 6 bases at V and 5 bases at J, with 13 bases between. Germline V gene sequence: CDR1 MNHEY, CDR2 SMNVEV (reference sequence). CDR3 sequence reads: CASRGRGPYGYTF. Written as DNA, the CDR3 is TGTGCCAGCAGGGGCAGGGGCCCTTATGGCTACACCTTC.

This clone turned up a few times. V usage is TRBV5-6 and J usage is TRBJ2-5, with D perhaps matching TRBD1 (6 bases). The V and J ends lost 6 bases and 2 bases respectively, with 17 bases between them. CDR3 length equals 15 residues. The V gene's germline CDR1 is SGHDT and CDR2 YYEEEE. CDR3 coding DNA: TGTGCCAGCATCCCCACAGGGCAGCCTCAAGAGACCCAGTACTTC. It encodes CASIPTGQPQETQYF.

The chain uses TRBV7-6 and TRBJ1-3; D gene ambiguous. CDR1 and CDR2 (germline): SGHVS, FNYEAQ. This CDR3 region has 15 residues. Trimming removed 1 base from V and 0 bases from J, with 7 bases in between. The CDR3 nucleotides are TGTGCCAGCAGCTTAGGAGTGAGCTCTGGAAACACCATATATTTT. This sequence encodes CASSLGVSSGNTIYF.

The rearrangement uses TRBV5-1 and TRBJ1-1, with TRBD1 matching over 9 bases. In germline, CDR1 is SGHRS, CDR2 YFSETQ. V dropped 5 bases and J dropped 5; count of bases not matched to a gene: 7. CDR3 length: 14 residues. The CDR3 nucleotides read TGCGCCAGCAGTAACAGGGGGCGCCGGACTGAAGCTTTCTTT. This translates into CASSNRGRRTEAFF.

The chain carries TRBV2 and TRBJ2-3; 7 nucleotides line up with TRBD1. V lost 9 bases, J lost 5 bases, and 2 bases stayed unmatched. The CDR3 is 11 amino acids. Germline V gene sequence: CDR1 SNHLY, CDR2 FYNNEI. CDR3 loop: CARSGGDTQYF. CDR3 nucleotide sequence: TGTGCCAGGTCAGGGGGAGATACGCAGTATTTT. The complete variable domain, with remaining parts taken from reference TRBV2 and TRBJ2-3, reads EPEVTQTPSHQVTQMGQEVILRCVPISNHLYFYWYRQILGQKVEFLVSFYNNEISEKSEIFDDQFSVERPDGSNFTLKIRSTKLEDSAMYFCARSGGDTQYFGPGTRLTVL.

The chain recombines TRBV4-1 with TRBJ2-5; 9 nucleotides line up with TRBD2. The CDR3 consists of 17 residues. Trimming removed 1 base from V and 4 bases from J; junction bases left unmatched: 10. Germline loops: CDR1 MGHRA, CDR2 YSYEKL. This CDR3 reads CASSQGDSGGGRETQYF. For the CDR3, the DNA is TGCGCCAGCAGCCAAGGAGATAGCGGGGGTGGTAGAGAGACCCAGTACTTC.

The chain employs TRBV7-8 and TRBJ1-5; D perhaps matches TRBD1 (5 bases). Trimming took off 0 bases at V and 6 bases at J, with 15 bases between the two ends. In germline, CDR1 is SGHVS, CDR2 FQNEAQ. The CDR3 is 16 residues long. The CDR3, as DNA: TGTGCCAGCAGCTTAGCTCCCCCCAGGGTTGGTCAGCCCCAGCATTTT. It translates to CASSLAPPRVGQPQHF.

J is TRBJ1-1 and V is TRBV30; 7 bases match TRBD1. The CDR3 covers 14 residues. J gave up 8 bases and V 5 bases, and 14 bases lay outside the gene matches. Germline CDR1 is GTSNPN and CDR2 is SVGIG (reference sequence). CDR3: CAWARQGSSGEAFF. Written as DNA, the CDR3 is TGTGCCTGGGCCAGACAGGGATCCTCAGGGGAAGCTTTCTTT. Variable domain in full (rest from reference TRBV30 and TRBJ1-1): SQTIHQWPATLVQPVGSPLSLECTVEGTSNPNLYWYRQAAGRGLQLLFYSVGIGQISSEVPQNLSASRPQDRQFILSSKKLLLSDSGFYLCAWARQGSSGEAFFGQGTRLTVV.

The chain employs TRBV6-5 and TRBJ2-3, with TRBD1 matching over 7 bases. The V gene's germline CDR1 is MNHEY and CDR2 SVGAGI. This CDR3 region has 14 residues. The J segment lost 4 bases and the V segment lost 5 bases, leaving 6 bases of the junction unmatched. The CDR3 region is CASSQQGFADTQYF. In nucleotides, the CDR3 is TGTGCCAGCAGTCAACAGGGGTTCGCAGATACGCAGTATTTT.

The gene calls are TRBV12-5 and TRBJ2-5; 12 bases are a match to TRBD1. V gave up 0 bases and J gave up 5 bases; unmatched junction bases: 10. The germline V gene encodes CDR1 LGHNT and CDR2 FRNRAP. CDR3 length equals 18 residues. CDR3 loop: CASGLVLTGQGAEETQYF. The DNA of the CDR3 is TGTGCTAGTGGTTTGGTCCTCACGGGACAGGGGGCGGAGGAGACCCAGTACTTC.

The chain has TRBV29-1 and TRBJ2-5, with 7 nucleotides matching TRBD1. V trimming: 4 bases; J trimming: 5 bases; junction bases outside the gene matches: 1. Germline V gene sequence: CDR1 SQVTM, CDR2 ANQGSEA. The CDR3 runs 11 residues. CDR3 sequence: CSVVRGETQYF. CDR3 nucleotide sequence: TGCAGCGTTGTCAGGGGGGAGACCCAGTACTTC. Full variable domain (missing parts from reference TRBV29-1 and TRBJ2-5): SAVISQKPSRDICQRGTSLTIQCQVDSQVTMMFWYRQQPGQSLTLIATANQGSEATYESGFVIDKFPISRPNLTFSTLTVSNMSPEDSSIYLCSVVRGETQYFGPGTRLLVL.

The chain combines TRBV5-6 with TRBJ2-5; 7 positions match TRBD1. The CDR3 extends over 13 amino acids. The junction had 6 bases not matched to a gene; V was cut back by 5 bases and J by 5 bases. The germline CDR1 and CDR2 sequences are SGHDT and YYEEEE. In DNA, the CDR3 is TGTGCCAGCAGTCCGGACAGGCGCGAGACCCAGTACTTC. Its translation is CASSPDRRETQYF.

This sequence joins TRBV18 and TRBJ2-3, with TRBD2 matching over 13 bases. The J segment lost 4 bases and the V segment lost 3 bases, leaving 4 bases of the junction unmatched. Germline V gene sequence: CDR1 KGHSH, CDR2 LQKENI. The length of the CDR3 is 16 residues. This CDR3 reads CASSPSGLAGADTQYF. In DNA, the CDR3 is TGTGCCAGCTCACCTTCTGGACTAGCGGGGGCAGATACGCAGTATTTT.

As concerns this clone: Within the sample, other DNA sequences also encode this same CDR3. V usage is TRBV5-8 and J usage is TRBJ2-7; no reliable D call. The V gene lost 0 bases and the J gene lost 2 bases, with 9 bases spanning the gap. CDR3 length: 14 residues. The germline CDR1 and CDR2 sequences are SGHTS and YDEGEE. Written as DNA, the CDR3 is TGTGCCAGCAGCTTGGGGTATGGGCCCTACGAGCAGTACTTC. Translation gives CASSLGYGPYEQYF.

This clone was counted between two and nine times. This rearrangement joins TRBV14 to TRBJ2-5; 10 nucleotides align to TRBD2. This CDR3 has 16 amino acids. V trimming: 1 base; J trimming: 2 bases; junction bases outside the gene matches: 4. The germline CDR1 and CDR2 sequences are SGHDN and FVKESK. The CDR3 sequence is CASSQGASGGQETQYF. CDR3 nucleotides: TGTGCCAGCAGCCAAGGGGCTAGCGGGGGACAAGAGACCCAGTACTTC.

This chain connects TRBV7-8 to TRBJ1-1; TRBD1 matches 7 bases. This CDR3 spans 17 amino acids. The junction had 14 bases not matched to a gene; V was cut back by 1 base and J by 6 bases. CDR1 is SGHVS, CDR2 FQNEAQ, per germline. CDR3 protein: CASSLVGSPGGTSEAFF. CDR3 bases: TGTGCCAGCAGCTTAGTTGGTTCGCCAGGGGGGACTTCTGAAGCTTTCTTT. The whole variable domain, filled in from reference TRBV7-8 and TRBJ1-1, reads GAGVSQSPRYKVAKRGQDVALRCDPISGHVSLFWYQQALGQGPEFLTYFQNEAQLDKSGLPSDRFFAERPEGSVSTLKIQRTQQEDSAVYLCASSLVGSPGGTSEAFFGQGTRLTVV.

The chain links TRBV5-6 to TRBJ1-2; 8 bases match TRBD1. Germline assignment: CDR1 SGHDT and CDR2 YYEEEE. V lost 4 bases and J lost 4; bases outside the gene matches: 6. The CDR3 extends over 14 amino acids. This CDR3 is CASSLGQGLYGYTF. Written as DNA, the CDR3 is TGTGCCAGCAGCCTTGGACAGGGTCTCTATGGCTACACCTTC. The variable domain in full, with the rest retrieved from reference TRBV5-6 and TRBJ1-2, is DAGVTQSPTHLIKTRGQQVTLRCSPKSGHDTVSWYQQALGQGPQFIFQYYEEEERQRGNFPDRFSGHQFPNYSSELNVNALLLGDSALYLCASSLGQGLYGYTFGSGTRLTVV.

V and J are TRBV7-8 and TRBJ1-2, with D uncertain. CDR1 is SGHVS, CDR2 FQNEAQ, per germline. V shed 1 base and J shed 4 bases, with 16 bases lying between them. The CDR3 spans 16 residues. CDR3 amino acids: CASSLGLPSEGYGYTF. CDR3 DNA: TGTGCCAGCAGCTTAGGGCTTCCTTCCGAGGGCTATGGCTACACCTTC.

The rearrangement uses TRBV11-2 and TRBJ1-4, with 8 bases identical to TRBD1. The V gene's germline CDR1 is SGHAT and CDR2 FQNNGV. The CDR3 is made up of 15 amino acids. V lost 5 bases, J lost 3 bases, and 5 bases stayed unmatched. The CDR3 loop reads CASSAQTGANEKLFF. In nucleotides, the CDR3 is TGTGCCAGCAGCGCCCAGACAGGGGCTAATGAAAAACTGTTTTTT.

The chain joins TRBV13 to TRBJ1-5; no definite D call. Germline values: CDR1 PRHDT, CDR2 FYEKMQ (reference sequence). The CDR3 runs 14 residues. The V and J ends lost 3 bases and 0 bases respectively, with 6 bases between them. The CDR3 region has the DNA TGTGCCAGCAGCTTGCGGGATAGCAATCAGCCCCAGCATTTT. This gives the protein CASSLRDSNQPQHF.